One and the same sample provided the 8 T cell receptor beta chains below, sequenced in a study of T cells in Graves' hyperthyroidism and ophthalmopathy. Researchers amplified the TCR beta CDR3 regions from RNA transcripts. Researchers ran a first-round RT-PCR on the TCR CDR3 using the HTBI primer set. TCRdb itself ran the multiplex PCR reads through MiXCR, one entry per CDR3 protein. The sample carries about 380,000 distinct CDR3 sequences, approximately 13% recorded once. The specimen was blood. The receptor set was obtained from a man younger than 45 with Graves' hyperthyroidism that later progressed to Graves' ophthalmopathy.

This clonotype was observed at least ten times. The V gene is TRBV3-1, the J gene TRBJ2-2, with TRBD1 identical over 7 bases. Germline CDR1 is LGHDT and CDR2 is YNNKEL (reference sequence). V lost 4 bases to trimming and J lost 2 bases; unmatched junction nucleotides: 4. The CDR3 is 15 amino acids. The CDR3 loop is CASSLGTVNTGELFF. The DNA of the CDR3 is TGTGCCAGCAGCCTAGGGACAGTCAACACCGGGGAGCTGTTTTTT.

At least ten counts were recorded for this clonotype. The chain has TRBV20-1 and TRBJ2-7; D remains ambiguous. Germline CDR1 and CDR2: DFQATT and SNEGSKA (reference sequence). Trimming took off 6 bases at V and 0 bases at J, with 18 bases between the two ends. The CDR3 totals 15 residues. As DNA, the CDR3 is TGCAGTGCCTTCAACCCAAACACCCTCTCCTACGAGCAGTACTTC. Protein: CSAFNPNTLSYEQYF.

To note about this clonotype: Being one base from a much bigger clone, this may be a read error. The chain recombines TRBV6-1 with TRBJ2-3, with 10 bases matching TRBD1. The length of the CDR3 is 14 residues. From germline, CDR1 is MNHNS and CDR2 SASEGT. The CDR3: CTSRQGAYTDTQYF. CDR3 sequence (DNA): TGTACCAGCAGACAGGGGGCATACACAGATACGCAGTATTTT.

The CDR3 sequence: CASSTLGLAGGLGTDTQYF. CDR3 bases: TGTGCCAGCAGCACCCTTGGACTAGCGGGGGGGCTCGGCACAGATACGCAGTATTTT. The J gene is TRBJ2-3, the V gene TRBV27, with 15 bases lining up with TRBD2. The J segment lost 1 base and the V segment lost 6 bases, leaving 11 bases of the junction unmatched. This CDR3 spans 19 amino acids. CDR1 and CDR2 (germline): MNHEY, SMNVEV (reference sequence).

This clonotype was seen more than once but under ten times. The chain recombines TRBV12-3 or TRBV12-4 with TRBJ2-2; D unresolved. Trimming took 4 bases from V and 3 from J, leaving 12 bases between them. CDR3 length: 15 amino acids. CDR3 residues: CASSYLLWDTGELFF. The CDR3 DNA reads as TGTGCCAGCAGTTACCTCTTGTGGGACACCGGGGAGCTGTTTTTT.

The chain recombines TRBV9 with TRBJ2-3; no clear D gene. The CDR3 has 13 residues. V was clipped by 0 bases and J by 6 bases, with 8 bases between them. Germline V gene data show CDR1 as SGDLS and CDR2 as YYNGEE. The DNA for the CDR3 is TGTGCCAGCAGCGTAGTGAGCCGGGATACGCAGTATTTT. The encoded protein is CASSVVSRDTQYF.

The chain combines TRBV6-1 with TRBJ1-6, with TRBD1 matching 11 bases. This CDR3 has 13 amino acids. Trimming at V came to 10 bases and at J to 7 bases, leaving 3 bases not matched to a gene. Germline V gene lookup returns CDR1 MNHNS and CDR2 SASEGT. The CDR3 DNA is TGTGCCACAGGACAGGGGGCCAATTCACCCCTCCACTTT. Translated, it gives CATGQGANSPLHF.

This clonotype turned up a few times. The CDR3, as DNA: TGTGCCATCAGTGTCAGGGACACCGGGGAGCTGTTTTTT. It codes for CAISVRDTGELFF. This sequence joins TRBV10-3 and TRBJ2-2; possible D gene TRBD1, 5 bases. Germline-derived CDR1 and CDR2 are ENHRY and SYGVKD. V lost 4 bases and J 3 bases, leaving 6 bases between the germline ends. The CDR3 contains 13 residues.